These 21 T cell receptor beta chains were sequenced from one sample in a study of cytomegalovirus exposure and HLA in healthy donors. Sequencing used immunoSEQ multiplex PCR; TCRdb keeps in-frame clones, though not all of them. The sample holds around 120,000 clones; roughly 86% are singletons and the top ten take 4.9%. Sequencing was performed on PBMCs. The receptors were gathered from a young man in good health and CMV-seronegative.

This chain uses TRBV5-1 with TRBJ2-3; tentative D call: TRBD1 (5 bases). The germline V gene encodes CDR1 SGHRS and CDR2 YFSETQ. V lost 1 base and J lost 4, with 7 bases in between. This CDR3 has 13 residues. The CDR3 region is CASSLWGSDTQYF. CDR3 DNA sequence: TGCGCCAGCAGCTTGTGGGGCTCAGATACGCAGTATTTT.

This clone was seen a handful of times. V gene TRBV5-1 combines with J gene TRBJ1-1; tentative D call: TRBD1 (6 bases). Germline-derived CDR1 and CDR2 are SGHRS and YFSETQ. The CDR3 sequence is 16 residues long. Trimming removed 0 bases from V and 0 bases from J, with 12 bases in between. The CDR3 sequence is CASSLVQGGMNTEAFF. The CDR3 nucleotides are TGCGCCAGCAGCTTGGTACAGGGTGGGATGAACACTGAAGCTTTCTTT.

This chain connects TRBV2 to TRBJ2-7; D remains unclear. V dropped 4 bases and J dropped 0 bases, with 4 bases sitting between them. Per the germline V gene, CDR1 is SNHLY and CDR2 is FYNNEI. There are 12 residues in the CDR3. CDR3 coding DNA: TGTGCCAGCAGTGTCAACTCCTACGAGCAGTACTTC. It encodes CASSVNSYEQYF.

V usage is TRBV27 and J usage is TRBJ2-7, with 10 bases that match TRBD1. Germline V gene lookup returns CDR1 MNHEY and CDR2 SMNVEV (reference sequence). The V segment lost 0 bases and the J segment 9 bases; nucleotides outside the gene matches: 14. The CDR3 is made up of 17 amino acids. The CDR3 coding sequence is TGTGCCAGCAGTTTATCTAGGAGAGGGGACAGGGGACAGGGGCAGTACTTC. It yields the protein CASSLSRRGDRGQGQYF.

The CDR3 nucleotides are TGCGCCAGCAGCGACAGGGCTTCTGGAAACACCATATATTTT. This translates into CASSDRASGNTIYF. V gene TRBV5-1 combines with J gene TRBJ1-3, with 7 bases lining up with TRBD1. The CDR3 contains 14 residues. Per germline, CDR1 SGHRS and CDR2 YFSETQ. The V and J ends lost 4 bases and 1 base, in that order; junction bases with no gene match: 2.

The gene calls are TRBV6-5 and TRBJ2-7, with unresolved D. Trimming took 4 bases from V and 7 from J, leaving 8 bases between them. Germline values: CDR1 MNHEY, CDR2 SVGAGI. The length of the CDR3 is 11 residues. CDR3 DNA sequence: TGTGCCAGCAGTTTTAGTGAAGAGCAGTACTTC. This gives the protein CASSFSEEQYF.

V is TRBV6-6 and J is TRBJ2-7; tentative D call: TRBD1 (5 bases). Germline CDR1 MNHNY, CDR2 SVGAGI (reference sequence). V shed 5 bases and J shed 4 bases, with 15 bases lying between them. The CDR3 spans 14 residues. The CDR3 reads CASSPLDGAYEQYF. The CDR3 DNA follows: TGTGCCAGCAGTCCTCTAGATGGGGCTTACGAGCAGTACTTC.

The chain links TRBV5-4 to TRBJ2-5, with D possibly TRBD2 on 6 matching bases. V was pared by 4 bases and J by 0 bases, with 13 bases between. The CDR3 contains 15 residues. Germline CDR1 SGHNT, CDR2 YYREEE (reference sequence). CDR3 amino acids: CASSRKTGDQETQYF. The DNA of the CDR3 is TGTGCCAGCAGCCGTAAGACGGGAGACCAAGAGACCCAGTACTTC.

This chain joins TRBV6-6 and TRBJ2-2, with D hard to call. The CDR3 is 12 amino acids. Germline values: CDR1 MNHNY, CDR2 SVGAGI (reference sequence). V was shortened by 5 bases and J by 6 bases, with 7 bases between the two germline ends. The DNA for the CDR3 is TGTGCCAGCAGTGATACAGCCGGGGAGCTGTTTTTT. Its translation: CASSDTAGELFF.

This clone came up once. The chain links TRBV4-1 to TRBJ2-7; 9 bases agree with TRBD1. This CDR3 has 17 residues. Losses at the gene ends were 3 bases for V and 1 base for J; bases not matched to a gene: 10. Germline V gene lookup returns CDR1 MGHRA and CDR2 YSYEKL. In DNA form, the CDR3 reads TGCGCCAGCAGCCAGGGGGCGGGGACAGGGCCATCCTACGAGCAGTACTTC. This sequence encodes CASSQGAGTGPSYEQYF.

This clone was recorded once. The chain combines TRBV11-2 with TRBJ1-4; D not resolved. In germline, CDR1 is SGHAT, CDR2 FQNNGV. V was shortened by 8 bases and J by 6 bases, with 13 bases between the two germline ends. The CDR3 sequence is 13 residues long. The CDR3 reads CASSSGRDEKLFF. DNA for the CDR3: TGTGCCAGCTCCTCGGGTCGCGATGAAAAACTGTTTTTT. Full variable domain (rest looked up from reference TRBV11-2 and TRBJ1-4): EAGVAQSPRYKIIEKRQSVAFWCNPISGHATLYWYQQILGQGPKLLIQFQNNGVVDDSQLPKDRFSAERLKGVDSTLKIQPAKLEDSAVYLCASSSGRDEKLFFGSGTQLSVL.

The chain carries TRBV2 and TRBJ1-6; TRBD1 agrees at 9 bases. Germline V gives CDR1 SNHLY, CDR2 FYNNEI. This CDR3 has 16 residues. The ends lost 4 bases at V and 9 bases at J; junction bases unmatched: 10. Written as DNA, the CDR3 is TGTGCCAGCAGTGGCCGGGACAGGGTTTTTAGTTCACCCCTCCACTTT. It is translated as CASSGRDRVFSSPLHF.

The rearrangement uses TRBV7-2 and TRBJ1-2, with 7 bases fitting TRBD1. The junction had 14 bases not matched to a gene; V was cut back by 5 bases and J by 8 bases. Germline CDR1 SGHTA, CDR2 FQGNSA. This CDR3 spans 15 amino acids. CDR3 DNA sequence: TGTGCCAGCAGCGCTACTACAGGCCCAGGGGGAGGCTACACCTTC. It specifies CASSATTGPGGGYTF. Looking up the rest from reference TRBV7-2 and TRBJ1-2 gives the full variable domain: GAGVSQSPSNKVTEKGKDVELRCDPISGHTALYWYRQSLGQGLEFLIYFQGNSAPDKSGLPSDRFSAERTGGSVSTLTIQRTQQEDSAVYLCASSATTGPGGGYTFGSGTRLTVV.

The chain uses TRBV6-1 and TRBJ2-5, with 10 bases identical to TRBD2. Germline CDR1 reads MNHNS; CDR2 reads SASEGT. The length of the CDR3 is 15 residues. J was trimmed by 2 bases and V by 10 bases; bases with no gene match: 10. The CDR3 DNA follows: TGTGCCACCAGGACTAGCGGATACCCACAAGAGACCCAGTACTTC. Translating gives CATRTSGYPQETQYF.

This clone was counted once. This CDR3 is CASSVGGEQPQHF. The CDR3 nucleotides are TGTGCCAGCAGCGTGGGGGGGGAGCAGCCCCAGCATTTT. This sequence joins TRBV9 and TRBJ1-5, with D possibly being TRBD1 (5 bases). V lost 2 bases to trimming and J lost 7 bases, with 10 bases between them. The CDR3 covers 13 residues. CDR1 and CDR2 (germline): SGDLS, YYNGEE.

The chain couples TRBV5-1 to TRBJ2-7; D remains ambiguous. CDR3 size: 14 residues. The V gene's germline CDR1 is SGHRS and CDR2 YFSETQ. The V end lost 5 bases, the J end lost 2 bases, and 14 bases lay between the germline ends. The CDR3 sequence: CASRRSGTTYEQYF. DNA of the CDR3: TGCGCCAGCAGGAGATCAGGTACGACCTACGAGCAGTACTTC.

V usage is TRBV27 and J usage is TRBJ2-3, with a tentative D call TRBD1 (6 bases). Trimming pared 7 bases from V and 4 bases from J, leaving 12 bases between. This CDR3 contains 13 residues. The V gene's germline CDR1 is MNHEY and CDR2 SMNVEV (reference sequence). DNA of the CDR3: TGTGCCAGCAAACTACCAGGGGCAGATACGCAGTATTTT. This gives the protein CASKLPGADTQYF.

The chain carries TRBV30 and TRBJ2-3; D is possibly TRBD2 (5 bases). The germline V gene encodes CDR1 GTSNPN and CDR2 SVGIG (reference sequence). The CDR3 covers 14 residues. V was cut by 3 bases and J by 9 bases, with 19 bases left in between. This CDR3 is CAWRLAGSPGTQYF. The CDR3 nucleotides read TGTGCCTGGAGGCTGGCGGGCAGCCCGGGGACGCAGTATTTT.

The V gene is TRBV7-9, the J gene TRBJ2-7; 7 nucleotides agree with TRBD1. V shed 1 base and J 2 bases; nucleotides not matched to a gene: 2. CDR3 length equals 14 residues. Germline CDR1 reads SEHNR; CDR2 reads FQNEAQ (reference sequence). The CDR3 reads CASSLDRGTYEQYF. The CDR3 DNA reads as TGTGCCAGCAGCTTAGACAGGGGTACCTACGAGCAGTACTTC.

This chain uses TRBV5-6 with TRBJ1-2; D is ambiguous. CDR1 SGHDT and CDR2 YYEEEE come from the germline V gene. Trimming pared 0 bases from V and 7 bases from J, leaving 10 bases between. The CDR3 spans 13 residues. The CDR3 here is CASSLALRLGYTF. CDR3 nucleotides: TGTGCCAGCAGCTTGGCACTGAGGCTTGGCTACACCTTC.

For the CDR3, the DNA is TGTGCCAGTAGTATAGGGCTACAGGGATCCTACGAGCAGTACTTC. Amino acid sequence: CASSIGLQGSYEQYF. V usage is TRBV19 and J usage is TRBJ2-7; maybe TRBD1 (6 bases). The V and J ends lost 1 base and 1 base respectively, with 11 bases between them. Germline V gene sequence: CDR1 LNHDA, CDR2 SQIVND (reference sequence). The CDR3 is 15 residues long.